This TCR beta chain was sequenced during a study of T cells after posttransplantation cyclophosphamide. The method was immunoSEQ multiplex PCR; TCRdb's version includes in-frame clones alone and lacks a portion of them. The sample has over 20,000 clones, none seen only once; the top ten hold approximately 1.5%. Germline-derived CDR1 and CDR2 are SGHNT and YENEEA. V shed 5 bases and J 2 bases; nucleotides not matched to a gene: 11. This CDR3 contains 17 residues. In its sample, this clone was seen many times. No antigen is known for it. Study-wide results and caveats: Blood and skin or GI T cell repertoires showed limited TRB overlap. After PTCy, TRB diversity resembled that of CNI/methotrexate controls.

Sequencing used PBMCs. This clonotype was sampled from a man aged 50 or older in good health, CMV-negative, and a related stem cell transplant donor. The chain has TRBV11-3 and TRBJ2-3; 9 nucleotides align to TRBD2. CDR3 sequence reads: CASSEGVSGGHTDTQYF. The CDR3 coding sequence is TGTGCCAGCAGCGAGGGGGTTAGCGGGGGCCACACAGATACGCAGTATTTT.